This T cell receptor beta chain was identified during a study of low-dose radiotherapy and immunotherapy resistance in tumors. This clonotype occurred a few times. cDNA synthesis used a TRAV/TRBV-specific primer set for both chains. TCRs underwent around 18 PCR cycles of amplification with a constant-region primer and V-primer adapter. TCRdb reanalysed the reads using MiXCR and keeps one entry per CDR3 protein. The table records about 7,900 distinct CDR3 sequences, about 67% of them present only once. The CDR3 consists of 14 residues. CDR1 and CDR2 (germline): MDHEN, SYDVKM. Trimming removed 7 bases at V and 3 bases at J, with 12 bases between.

The chain links TRBV28 to TRBJ1-4; D call uncertain. This TCR was recovered from a human donor with advanced metastatic prostate, ovarian, gallbladder or colorectal cancer (not recorded which). This table probably holds off-target reads from a library built for another chain. CDR3 in amino acids: CASTSLASNEKLFF. The CDR3 region has the DNA TGTGCCAGCACCTCGTTGGCATCTAATGAAAAACTGTTTTTT.